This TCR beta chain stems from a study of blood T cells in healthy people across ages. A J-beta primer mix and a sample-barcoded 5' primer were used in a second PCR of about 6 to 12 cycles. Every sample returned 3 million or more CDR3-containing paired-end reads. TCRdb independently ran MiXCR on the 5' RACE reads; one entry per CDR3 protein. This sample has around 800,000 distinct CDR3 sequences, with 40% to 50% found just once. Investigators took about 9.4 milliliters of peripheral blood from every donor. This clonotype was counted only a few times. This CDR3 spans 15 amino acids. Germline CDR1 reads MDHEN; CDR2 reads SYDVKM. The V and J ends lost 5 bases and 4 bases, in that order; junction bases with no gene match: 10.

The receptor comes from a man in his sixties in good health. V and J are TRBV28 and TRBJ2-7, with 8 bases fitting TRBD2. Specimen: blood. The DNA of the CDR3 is TGTGCCAGCAGTCCCTCAGCGGGGGAGTCGTACGAGCAGTACTTC. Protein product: CASSPSAGESYEQYF.